These 21 T cell receptor beta chains originate from one sample sequenced in a study of cytomegalovirus exposure and HLA in healthy donors. Only in-frame clones appear in the TCRdb table, and some are missing; sequencing was by immunoSEQ multiplex PCR. The table records 82,000 or so clones, 90% to 95% of them present only once. Sequenced sample: PBMCs. The receptors here all came from a woman aged 18-30 years in good health and CMV-seronegative.

V is TRBV19 and J is TRBJ1-2, with TRBD1 matching over 9 bases. Germline trimming cut 3 bases from V and 8 bases from J; bases unmatched to any gene: 7. Germline CDR1 and CDR2: LNHDA and SQIVND (reference sequence). This CDR3 is 14 amino acids long. CDR3 amino acids: CASSMWTGEKGYTF. DNA for the CDR3: TGTGCCAGTAGTATGTGGACAGGGGAGAAGGGCTACACCTTC.

The chain employs TRBV6-1 and TRBJ1-2, with 7 bases aligning to TRBD1. The CDR3 sequence is 14 residues long. The V and J ends lost 6 bases and 8 bases, in that order; junction bases with no gene match: 12. Germline V lookup: CDR1 MNHNS, CDR2 SASEGT. In nucleotides, the CDR3 is TGTGCCAGCAGGAATAGACAGGGATCCGCCGGCTACACCTTC. This gives the protein CASRNRQGSAGYTF.

The J gene is TRBJ2-2, the V gene TRBV19, with 7 bases matching TRBD2. The V and J ends lost 9 bases and 0 bases, in that order; junction bases with no gene match: 4. The CDR3 contains 14 residues. The germline V gene has CDR1 LNHDA and CDR2 SQIVND (reference sequence). CDR3 sequence (DNA): TGTGCCAGCAGCGGGGTCGCGAACACCGGGGAGCTGTTTTTT. Amino acids: CASSGVANTGELFF.

The chain is built from TRBV6-5 and TRBJ2-1; D is uncertain. Between the trimmed V and J ends, which lost 4 bases and 2 bases, there was a span of 6 bases. Germline V gene lookup returns CDR1 MNHEY and CDR2 SVGAGI. The CDR3 sequence is 13 residues long. The CDR3 region is CASSSTAYNEQFF. CDR3 DNA: TGTGCCAGCAGTTCTACAGCCTACAATGAGCAGTTCTTC.

J is TRBJ1-5 and V is TRBV28; the D gene is possibly TRBD1 (6 bases). CDR3 length: 15 residues. Germline V lookup: CDR1 MDHEN, CDR2 SYDVKM. Trimming removed 6 bases from V and 3 bases from J, with 15 bases in between. The CDR3 DNA follows: TGTGCCAGCAGCCGAGGGGGGGGGATCAATCAGCCCCAGCATTTT. Translated: CASSRGGGINQPQHF.

J is TRBJ2-2 and V is TRBV11-3; the match to TRBD2 covers 12 bases. CDR1 is SGHNT and CDR2 is YENEEA in the germline V gene. The CDR3 consists of 16 residues. Trimming at V came to 5 bases and at J to 5 bases, leaving 6 bases not matched to a gene. CDR3 DNA: TGTGCCAGCAGCCTCCTAGCGGGAGGGTTGACCGGGGAGCTGTTTTTT. Amino acid sequence: CASSLLAGGLTGELFF.

The chain couples TRBV18 to TRBJ2-7, with D possibly matching TRBD1 (6 bases). Per germline, CDR1 KGHSH and CDR2 LQKENI. The V and J ends lost 2 bases and 5 bases respectively, with 10 bases between them. The CDR3 has 13 amino acids. For the CDR3, the DNA is TGTGCCAGCTCACCAGGGACAACCAACGAGCAGTACTTC. Protein sequence: CASSPGTTNEQYF.

This clone was seen a handful of times. This sequence joins TRBV19 and TRBJ1-1; a weak D match, TRBD1 (6 bases). Germline V gene sequence: CDR1 LNHDA, CDR2 SQIVND (reference sequence). V lost 7 bases and J 0 bases, leaving 9 bases between the germline ends. CDR3 length: 13 residues. The CDR3 sequence is CASTDRLNTEAFF. The CDR3 nucleotides read TGTGCCAGTACCGACAGGTTGAACACTGAAGCTTTCTTT. Filled out from reference TRBV19 and TRBJ1-1, the complete variable domain reads DGGITQSPKYLFRKEGQNVTLSCEQNLNHDAMYWYRQDPGQGLRLIYYSQIVNDFQKGDIAEGYSVSREKKESFPLTVTSAQKNPTAFYLCASTDRLNTEAFFGQGTRLTVV.

The chain couples TRBV28 to TRBJ2-7; no reliable D call. Trimming pared 2 bases from V and 6 bases from J, leaving 8 bases between. CDR3 size: 12 residues. Germline CDR1 reads MDHEN; CDR2 reads SYDVKM. CDR3 in DNA: TGTGCCAGCAGTTTAGGGCTTCGCGAGCAGTACTTC. This codes for CASSLGLREQYF.

The rearrangement uses TRBV9 and TRBJ2-7; 8 bases map to TRBD2. The CDR3 sequence is 15 residues long. The J segment lost 6 bases and the V segment lost 0 bases, leaving 8 bases of the junction unmatched. The V gene's germline CDR1 is SGDLS and CDR2 YYNGEE. The DNA for the CDR3 is TGTGCCAGCAGCGTAGAGGGGCGGGGGGTCTCCGAGCAGTACTTC. It yields the protein CASSVEGRGVSEQYF.

The gene calls are TRBV4-1 and TRBJ1-2; D remains unclear. V gave up 0 bases and J gave up 0 bases, with 5 bases separating them. Germline assignment: CDR1 MGHRA and CDR2 YSYEKL. The CDR3 totals 14 residues. CDR3 amino acids: CASSQDQANYGYTF. The CDR3 bases are TGCGCCAGCAGCCAAGATCAGGCTAACTATGGCTACACCTTC.

The chain uses TRBV6-5 and TRBJ1-6; no definite D call. The CDR3 consists of 14 residues. Looked up from germline, CDR1 is MNHEY and CDR2 is SVGAGI. V lost 7 bases, J lost 8 bases, and 15 bases lay in between. CDR3 region: CASMAGLSYSPLHF. In DNA form, the CDR3 reads TGTGCCAGCATGGCCGGACTATCCTATTCACCCCTCCACTTT.

This clone ranks as medium-sized. The rearrangement joins TRBV27 to TRBJ2-1, with 7 bases aligning to TRBD1. In germline, CDR1 is MNHEY, CDR2 SMNVEV (reference sequence). V shed 8 bases and J 4 bases; nucleotides not matched to a gene: 8. The length of the CDR3 is 14 residues. The CDR3: CASSTGDLYNEQFF. The CDR3 DNA sequence: TGTGCCAGCTCCACAGGGGACCTATACAATGAGCAGTTCTTC.

This chain connects TRBV5-4 to TRBJ2-2, with 8 nucleotides matching TRBD1. V lost 0 bases, J lost 5 bases, and 6 bases stayed unmatched. The germline gives CDR1 SGHNT, CDR2 YYREEE (reference sequence). CDR3 length: 16 residues. This CDR3 is CASSLAQGAGTGELFF. The CDR3 DNA follows: TGTGCCAGCAGCTTGGCCCAGGGGGCAGGAACCGGGGAGCTGTTTTTT.

The V call is TRBV7-9, the J call TRBJ2-7, with D tentatively TRBD1 (5 bases). The V and J ends lost 3 bases and 4 bases respectively, with 16 bases between them. The CDR3 is 15 residues long. Per germline, CDR1 SEHNR and CDR2 FQNEAQ (reference sequence). The CDR3 coding sequence is TGTGCCAGCAGCTTCGTCAGGGATGGGCCATACGAGCAGTACTTC. It yields the protein CASSFVRDGPYEQYF.

This sequence joins TRBV10-3 and TRBJ2-4, with 11 bases aligning to TRBD2. From germline, CDR1 is ENHRY and CDR2 SYGVKD. The CDR3 has 15 amino acids. V lost 8 bases and J lost 6; bases outside the gene matches: 9. CDR3: CAIGSLGTSGNIQYF. The CDR3 region has the DNA TGTGCCATCGGAAGCCTCGGGACTAGCGGAAACATTCAGTACTTC.

This clone was counted once. The chain combines TRBV5-1 with TRBJ1-4, with a possible D match to TRBD1 (5 bases). Per the germline V gene, CDR1 is SGHRS and CDR2 is YFSETQ. V was shortened by 0 bases and J by 2 bases, with 11 bases between the two germline ends. CDR3 length equals 16 residues. CDR3 nucleotides: TGCGCCAGCAGCTTGGATCTTAGACAGACTAATGAAAAACTGTTTTTT. Translation: CASSLDLRQTNEKLFF.

The gene calls are TRBV29-1 and TRBJ1-2; TRBD1 aligns across 7 bases. Germline CDR1 is SQVTM and CDR2 is ANQGSEA. J lost 1 base, V lost 6 bases, and 2 bases had no gene match. The CDR3 is 12 amino acids. Here the CDR3 reads CSVTGFNYGYTF. The CDR3 region has the DNA TGCAGCGTGACAGGGTTTAACTATGGCTACACCTTC.

The V and J genes are TRBV5-1 and TRBJ2-5; the D is unclear. CDR1 SGHRS and CDR2 YFSETQ come from the germline V gene. V was trimmed by 3 bases and J by 3 bases, leaving 3 bases between them. The CDR3 spans 11 residues. The CDR3 protein is CASSSKETQYF. Here the CDR3 DNA reads TGCGCCAGCAGCTCAAAAGAGACCCAGTACTTC.

This sequence joins TRBV5-6 and TRBJ2-7; D uncertain. This CDR3 has 16 residues. V lost 0 bases and J lost 0, with 13 bases in between. Germline V CDR1 and CDR2: SGHDT, YYEEEE. CDR3 DNA: TGTGCCAGCAGCTTGGCCGGGTCGTTAGACTCCTACGAGCAGTACTTC. Amino acids: CASSLAGSLDSYEQYF.

Comments on this clone: Its ends do not fully match the called genes, so a read error is possible. The chain carries TRBV4-1 and TRBJ1-1, with unresolved D. CDR1 is MGHRA, CDR2 YSYEKL, per germline. The CDR3 contains 13 residues. The CDR3 DNA sequence: TGCGCCAGCAGCCAAGGGGCGAACGCTGAAGCTTTCTTT. It specifies CASSQGANAEAFF.